This note documents a single T cell receptor beta chain sequence. The antigen it recognizes is unknown. Base quality data are lacking; no much larger clone is found one base away. V and J lose 8 bases and 7 bases, and a span of 14 bases separates them. CDR1 and CDR2, per the germline V gene (reference sequence), are SEHNR and FQNEAQ. The CDR3 has 13 amino acids, counting the end cysteine and phenylalanine. Of all the DNA, just the CDR3 is kept, 39 bases in frame from base 1. The record originates from a study of blood T cells in healthy people across ages (dated by TCRdb to the mid-2010s). Concerning the study at large: Template switching captured roughly one uniquely barcoded TCR beta cDNA molecule per two T cells in model experiments. The study measured age-related changes in TCR beta repertoire diversity using deep sequencing normalized with unique cDNA molecular identifiers. Donors were grouped into four age groups: young (average 16 years), middle-aged (39), aged (about 60) and long-lived (around 80). To avoid experimental bias, donors of different ages were randomly spread across the sequencing lanes. Two additional independent replicas of 1 million unique cDNA reads from the same blood draw were analyzed for two donors (one aged 18 to 30 and one aged 80 or older).

The donors were some 36 Caucasian individuals from Russia, aged roughly 6 to 100 years, who were systemically healthy. Each donor gave around 9.9 milliliters of peripheral blood, collected into EDTA-treated Vacutainer tubes. PBMCs were isolated by Ficoll-Paque density-gradient centrifugation, with at least 6.5 million obtained per sample. Total RNA, at least 6 micrograms per sample, was extracted from PBMCs with Trizol reagent. For every donor, flow cytometry on a PBMC aliquot measured the percentage of naive CD45RAhigh/CD27high T cells. Broad study findings and their caveats: Compared with the aged group, more naive CD4+ T cells, fewer expanded clones and increased TCR diversity were shown by the long-lived group, suggesting age selection. The CMV infection status of donors was not known, potentially confounding age-related changes in expanded clonotypes. Total diversity estimates from one million sequenced T cells were considered lower bounds and underestimates. A strong correlation was found between observed TCR beta diversity and the percentage of naive T cells measured by flow cytometry. Observed TCR beta diversity per million T cells fell roughly linearly with age, and a significant reduction was already apparent by age around 40. Bulk unsorted PBMC profiling prevented conclusive comparison of naive and antigen-experienced compartments.

Library prep was done by 5' RACE. These reads were obtained on an Illumina HiSeq 2500. The second PCR ran for roughly 7 to 11 cycles and used a J-beta primer mix along with a sample-barcoded 5' primer. A template-switch 5' adaptor carrying 12 random nucleotides introduced a unique molecular identifier onto each TCR beta cDNA molecule. Each sample yielded at least 2.5 million CDR3-containing paired-end reads. The Mint cDNA synthesis kit, primed by a TRBC-specific oligonucleotide, was used to synthesize first-strand cDNA from all RNA. All cDNA was treated with uracil-DNA glycosylase and then went through a first 18-cycle PCR with the universal primers M1SS and BC2_uni_R. The authors' analysis ran thus. For normalization, 1 million high-quality reads were randomly selected from each sample, with every read carrying a distinct molecular identifier. Instead of being binned into consensus sequences, reads with shared molecular identifiers were discarded. CDR3 identification, clonotype clustering and error correction used MiTCR with a Q25 quality threshold and the strictest error-elimination algorithm. A nonparametric unseen species model with Euler transformation was used to estimate lower-bound total TCR beta diversity. Starting from the raw public reads, TCRdb applied fastp trimming at Q25, assembled clones with MiXCR and retained in-frame beta chains. Rows merge per CDR3 protein into single entries with the most common DNA and genes. In this record, the V and J calls reflect TCRdb's handling and not the investigators' own analysis. This sample gives roughly 1.7 million distinct CDR3 sequences in total; about 32% of them show up just once. The ten biggest clones cover approximately 10% of the sample.

The sequenced material came from blood. Rearrangement joined TRBV7-9 to TRBJ1-4, with no reliable assignment of the D segment. The clonotype was recovered from a woman in her 30s in good health. The CDR3 has the sequence CASAASLGEKLFF. The base sequence is TGTGCCAGCGCAGCATCACTTGGTGAAAAACTGTTTTTT.